This T cell receptor (beta chain) was identified in a study of metastatic and nonmetastatic thyroid tumors. Study in general: Thyroid patients, malignant and benign, had repertoires compared across blood and tumor or nodule tissue. Overall study results and limits: Reported TCR beta diversity, measured in blood and tumor, was significantly higher for malignant thyroid tumors than for benign nodules.

Before thyroid surgery, none of the patients had received any treatment. Germline trimming cut 6 bases from V and 5 bases from J; bases unmatched to any gene: 7. The germline V gene has CDR1 MNHNS and CDR2 SASEGT. This CDR3 contains 14 residues. Per the original methods: A classifier of distant metastasis in papillary thyroid cancer was built from CDR3 differences (across clinicopathological groups). TCRdb reprocessed the PCR reads via MiXCR. The V and J calls follow TCRdb's processing rather than the paper's. This table holds approximately 44,000 clones, around 28% found once. This clone has only a few counts. Its specificity is unknown.

Sequenced sample: blood. V and J are TRBV6-1 and TRBJ1-2, with 9 bases matching TRBD1. The TCR sequence derives from a male donor with papillary thyroid cancer or a benign thyroid nodule (not recorded which). Some clones in this sample may be carry-over from other donors' samples. CDR3 sequence (DNA): TGTGCCAGCAGCGGGACAGGGACTATTTATGGCTACACCTTC. Residues: CASSGTGTIYGYTF.